This T cell receptor beta chain comes out of a study of T cell repertoires in cytomegalovirus infection. Background on the study: Use of recently identified HLA-C-restricted and well-studied HLA-B-restricted CMV epitopes was part of the study.

CDR3 length equals 15 residues. V gave up 1 base and J gave up 8 bases, with 17 bases separating them. Germline lookup yields CDR1 GTSNPN and CDR2 SVGIG (reference sequence). TCRdb passed the reads through MiXCR, listing each CDR3 protein once. This sample yields about half a million distinct CDR3 sequences, of which approximately 42% are seen a single time; about 39% belongs to the top ten. Worth noting for this clonotype: No antigen is known for it.

The rearrangement uses TRBV30 and TRBJ1-4; D uncertain. The source material was cultured PBMCs, sampled from culture after CMV antigen stimulation. The source of this sequence is a human donor in good health (CMV status not recorded). Some clones in this sample may be carry-over from other donors' samples. Here the CDR3 reads CAWSEIRAEEEKLFF. CDR3 in DNA: TGTGCCTGGAGTGAAATCCGGGCCGAGGAGGAAAAACTGTTTTTT. Full variable domain (missing parts from reference TRBV30 and TRBJ1-4): SQTIHQWPATLVQPVGSPLSLECTVEGTSNPNLYWYRQAAGRGLQLLFYSVGIGQISSEVPQNLSASRPQDRQFILSSKKLLLSDSGFYLCAWSEIRAEEEKLFFGSGTQLSVL.